This entry lists 30 T cell receptor beta chains sequenced from one sample in a study of blood T cell repertoires in COVID-19. The assay was immunoSEQ multiplex PCR, and TCRdb's table has in-frame clones only and misses some. The top ten hold 4% to 6.5% of the sample, which has some 180,000 clones, about 80% seen once. The sample consisted of PBMCs or T cells enriched from blood (not recorded which). The receptors were sampled from a woman aged 60-70 years with acute COVID-19.

The chain combines TRBV2 with TRBJ2-7; TRBD1 is a possible D gene (5 bases). This CDR3 contains 13 residues. Germline V CDR1 and CDR2: SNHLY, FYNNEI. The V end was cut by 6 bases, the J end by 4 bases, with 13 bases between. Here the CDR3 DNA reads TGTGCCAGCAGGGGGCCCTCCTCTTACGAGCAGTACGTC. Translating it yields CASRGPSSYEQYV.

The chain links TRBV4-1 to TRBJ2-2; 8 nucleotides match TRBD1. CDR1 MGHRA and CDR2 YSYEKL come from the germline V gene. J was trimmed by 5 bases and V by 5 bases; bases with no gene match: 7. The CDR3 totals 15 residues. The CDR3 is CASSSGQGGTGELFF. CDR3 nucleotide sequence: TGCGCCAGCAGCAGCGGACAGGGCGGGACCGGGGAGCTGTTTTTT.

This chain links TRBV10-2 with TRBJ1-5; D might be TRBD1 (5 bases). CDR1 is WSHSY and CDR2 is SAAADI in the germline V gene. The length of the CDR3 is 14 residues. Trimming stripped 5 bases from V and 8 bases from J, with 16 bases between. In nucleotides, the CDR3 is TGCGCCAGCAGTAGCCAGGGTAATGTCGAGCCCCAGCATTTT. This gives the protein CASSSQGNVEPQHF.

The V gene is TRBV6-5, the J gene TRBJ2-7; TRBD2 is a possible D gene (7 bases). V lost 5 bases and J 0 bases, leaving 14 bases between the germline ends. Germline CDR1 is MNHEY and CDR2 is SVGAGI. This CDR3 has 15 residues. CDR3 residues: CASSKTRGGSYEQYF. DNA of the CDR3: TGTGCCAGCAGTAAAACTAGGGGGGGCTCCTACGAGCAGTACTTC.

This clone was seen a handful of times. CDR3 sequence reads: CSAIKANIQYF. In DNA, the CDR3 is TGCAGTGCCATTAAAGCGAACATTCAGTACTTC. The gene calls are TRBV20-1 and TRBJ2-4; no firm D call. This CDR3 is built from 11 residues. V lost 6 bases and J 7 bases, leaving 10 bases between the germline ends. Germline assignment: CDR1 DFQATT and CDR2 SNEGSKA (reference sequence).

This sequence joins TRBV27 and TRBJ2-7, with D maybe TRBD2 (6 bases). From germline, CDR1 is MNHEY and CDR2 SMNVEV (reference sequence). V lost 2 bases, J lost 0 bases, and 11 bases lay in between. CDR3 size: 15 residues. CDR3 in amino acids: CASSLELADSYEQYF. DNA for the CDR3: TGTGCCAGCAGTTTAGAATTAGCGGACTCCTACGAGCAGTACTTC.

The chain links TRBV25-1 to TRBJ2-7, with TRBD2 matching over 15 bases. From germline, CDR1 is MGHDK and CDR2 SYGVNS. The trim removed 7 bases at V and 6 bases at J, leaving 13 bases unmatched. This CDR3 has 17 residues. The CDR3 reads CASMGLAGGPLLGEQYF. The CDR3 DNA follows: TGTGCCAGCATGGGACTAGCGGGAGGCCCCCTCCTGGGCGAGCAGTACTTC.

This chain connects TRBV9 to TRBJ2-1, with TRBD2 identical over 9 bases. Germline V lookup: CDR1 SGDLS, CDR2 YYNGEE. The CDR3 contains 15 residues. Losses at the gene ends were 4 bases for V and 4 bases for J; bases not matched to a gene: 6. Here the CDR3 reads CASSPAGGGYNEQFF. CDR3 bases: TGTGCCAGCAGCCCAGCGGGAGGAGGGTACAATGAGCAGTTCTTC. The full variable domain, completed using reference TRBV9 and TRBJ2-1, is DSGVTQTPKHLITATGQRVTLRCSPRSGDLSVYWYQQSLDQGLQFLIQYYNGEERAKGNILERFSAQQFPDLHSELNLSSLELGDSALYFCASSPAGGGYNEQFFGPGTRLTVL.

This clone is a singleton in its sample. This chain uses TRBV5-6 with TRBJ1-5; 10 positions match TRBD1. With V trimmed by 2 bases and J by 3 bases, 8 bases remained unmatched. CDR3 length: 17 amino acids. From germline, CDR1 is SGHDT and CDR2 YYEEEE. The CDR3 loop is CASSLRDRGRVNQPQHF. Here the CDR3 DNA reads TGTGCCAGCAGCTTACGAGACAGGGGGCGCGTCAATCAGCCCCAGCATTTT.

The rearrangement uses TRBV4-2 and TRBJ1-2; weak D call: TRBD1 (6 bases). Germline CDR1 reads LGHNA; CDR2 reads YNFKEQ. Trimming cost V 0 bases and J 0 bases, with 11 bases left between them. The CDR3 spans 16 residues. The CDR3 here is CASSQESTGSNYGYTF. In DNA form, the CDR3 reads TGTGCCAGCAGCCAAGAGTCTACAGGGTCTAACTATGGCTACACCTTC.

The chain carries TRBV4-3 and TRBJ1-2, with no clear D. V dropped 3 bases and J dropped 6 bases, with 14 bases sitting between them. Germline lookup yields CDR1 LGHNA and CDR2 YSLEER. The CDR3 loop spans 14 amino acids. The CDR3 DNA reads as TGCGCCAGCAGCCAGGAAGGGAGAGGGAATGGCTACACCTTC. It encodes CASSQEGRGNGYTF.

The J gene is TRBJ1-1, the V gene TRBV5-1; D is ambiguous. This CDR3 is 14 amino acids long. Trimming stripped 4 bases from V and 4 bases from J, with 14 bases between. CDR1 and CDR2 (germline): SGHRS, YFSETQ. The chain's CDR3 is CASSREGQGTEAFF. In nucleotides, the CDR3 is TGCGCCAGCAGCCGGGAAGGTCAAGGCACTGAAGCTTTCTTT.

The rearrangement uses TRBV10-3 and TRBJ2-7; 7 positions match TRBD2. Germline CDR1 and CDR2: ENHRY and SYGVKD. V trimming: 5 bases; J trimming: 3 bases; junction bases outside the gene matches: 10. The length of the CDR3 is 15 residues. The chain's CDR3 is CAISTPGLTYYEQYF. CDR3 coding DNA: TGTGCCATCAGTACCCCGGGACTAACTTACTACGAGCAGTACTTC.

The J gene is TRBJ1-2, the V gene TRBV7-6, with a possible D match to TRBD1 (5 bases). The CDR3 runs 13 residues. With 4 bases removed from V and 6 bases from J, the gap between germline ends came to 12 bases. The germline V gene has CDR1 SGHVS and CDR2 FNYEAQ. The DNA of the CDR3 is TGTGCCAGCAGCTCCGGGACTTCGGATGGCTACACCTTC. Its protein product is CASSSGTSDGYTF.

The J gene is TRBJ2-2, the V gene TRBV3-1 (or the pseudogene TRBV3-2); 10 positions agree with TRBD2. Germline V gene data show CDR1 as LGHDT and CDR2 as YNNKEL (reference sequence). Trimming removed 4 bases from V and 5 bases from J; junction bases left unmatched: 10. This CDR3 comprises 17 residues. The CDR3, as DNA: TGTGCCAGCAGCCGTGTGGGACGTAGCGGGGGGACCGGGGAGCTGTTTTTT. This translates into CASSRVGRSGGTGELFF.

This rearrangement joins TRBV6-2 or TRBV6-3 to TRBJ1-1; 7 positions match TRBD1. The CDR3 has 14 amino acids. V lost 2 bases to trimming and J lost 10 bases; unmatched junction nucleotides: 10. CDR1 is MNHEY and CDR2 is SVGEGT in the germline V gene. DNA of the CDR3: TGTGCCAGCAGTTACGGCGGAGGGGGCAATGGAGCTTTCTTT. Translated: CASSYGGGGNGAFF.

The V gene is TRBV4-2, the J gene TRBJ2-1; perhaps TRBD1 as D (6 bases). Germline V gene sequence: CDR1 LGHNA, CDR2 YNFKEQ. This CDR3 region has 12 residues. Trimming removed 11 bases at V and 6 bases at J, with 14 bases between. The CDR3 region is CAGEGESNEQFF. CDR3 in DNA: TGTGCCGGAGAGGGGGAGTCCAATGAGCAGTTCTTC.

CDR3 amino acids: CASSWDSYNSPLHF. CDR3 DNA sequence: TGTGCCAGCAGTTGGGACAGTTATAATTCACCCCTCCACTTT. V usage is TRBV27 and J usage is TRBJ1-6; 7 bases align to TRBD1. CDR3 length: 14 residues. V shed 4 bases, J shed 4 bases, and the junction held 1 base outside the gene matches. Germline V CDR1 and CDR2: MNHEY, SMNVEV (reference sequence).

The J gene is TRBJ2-2, the V gene TRBV27; D gene unclear. Trimming took 8 bases from V and 0 from J, leaving 13 bases between them. The CDR3 spans 15 residues. Germline V gene data show CDR1 as MNHEY and CDR2 as SMNVEV (reference sequence). The CDR3 is CASRKEMANTGELFF. CDR3 coding DNA: TGTGCCAGCCGAAAGGAGATGGCGAACACCGGGGAGCTGTTTTTT.

V is TRBV7-2 and J is TRBJ2-7; D gene unclear. The CDR3 covers 14 residues. From germline, CDR1 is SGHTA and CDR2 FQGNSA. V was trimmed by 3 bases and J by 3 bases, leaving 12 bases between them. The CDR3 spells CASSFKTTSYEQYF. CDR3 sequence (DNA): TGTGCCAGCAGCTTTAAAACTACCAGCTACGAGCAGTACTTC.

This rearrangement joins TRBV28 to TRBJ1-2, with D tentatively TRBD1 (5 bases). The CDR3 contains 15 residues. From germline, CDR1 is MDHEN and CDR2 SYDVKM. Trimming left V 7 bases short and J 0 bases short, with 15 bases between. The CDR3 spells CASISGQGSNYGYTF. The CDR3 DNA reads TGTGCCAGCATTTCCGGGCAGGGATCTAACTATGGCTACACCTTC.

V is TRBV5-6 and J is TRBJ1-5; D perhaps matches TRBD1 (5 bases). The CDR3 consists of 14 residues. V was clipped by 3 bases and J by 6 bases, with 13 bases between them. Germline values: CDR1 SGHDT, CDR2 YYEEEE. The CDR3 sequence: CASSWGVGGQPQHF. The CDR3 coding sequence is TGTGCCAGCAGCTGGGGGGTGGGCGGTCAGCCCCAGCATTTT.

The V gene is TRBV19, the J gene TRBJ2-7; D is perhaps TRBD1 (5 bases). The germline CDR1 and CDR2 sequences are LNHDA and SQIVND (reference sequence). The V gene lost 5 bases and the J gene lost 5 bases, with 31 bases spanning the gap. The CDR3 runs to 19 residues. The CDR3 DNA reads as TGTGCCAGTAGTCCCCTTAAGTGGATCGCTTTGGGCAGGGCCCACGAGCAGTACTTC. This codes for CASSPLKWIALGRAHEQYF. Full variable domain (rest looked up from reference TRBV19 and TRBJ2-7): DGGITQSPKYLFRKEGQNVTLSCEQNLNHDAMYWYRQDPGQGLRLIYYSQIVNDFQKGDIAEGYSVSREKKESFPLTVTSAQKNPTAFYLCASSPLKWIALGRAHEQYFGPGTRLTVT.

The chain uses TRBV4-3 and TRBJ1-2; D unresolved. Germline assignment: CDR1 LGHNA and CDR2 YSLEER. Trimming left V 2 bases short and J 8 bases short, with 15 bases between. The CDR3 is 14 residues long. CDR3 region: CASSQLHGAEGYTF. The CDR3 bases are TGCGCCAGCAGCCAACTGCACGGAGCTGAGGGCTACACCTTC.

V is TRBV5-8 and J is TRBJ2-5, with 8 bases that match TRBD1. V shed 0 bases and J 5 bases; nucleotides not matched to a gene: 3. The germline V gene encodes CDR1 SGHTS and CDR2 YDEGEE. The CDR3 consists of 14 residues. The CDR3 loop is CASSLGQGRETQYF. CDR3 in DNA: TGTGCCAGCAGCTTGGGACAGGGGCGGGAGACCCAGTACTTC.

The V gene is TRBV4-2, the J gene TRBJ2-2, with 12 bases that match TRBD2. The CDR3 covers 17 residues. CDR1 and CDR2 (germline): LGHNA, YNFKEQ. With V trimmed by 2 bases and J by 4 bases, 5 bases remained unmatched. This chain's CDR3 is CASSQLAGGPSTGELFF. The CDR3 nucleotides read TGTGCCAGCAGCCAACTAGCGGGAGGGCCTAGCACCGGGGAGCTGTTTTTT.

The chain couples TRBV5-1 to TRBJ1-4, with TRBD1 matching 8 bases. This CDR3 spans 14 amino acids. J was trimmed by 3 bases and V by 4 bases; bases with no gene match: 2. The germline CDR1 and CDR2 sequences are SGHRS and YFSETQ. CDR3 in DNA: TGCGCCAGCAGCGAACAGGGGGCTAATGAAAAACTGTTTTTT. Residues: CASSEQGANEKLFF.

The genes are TRBV18 and TRBJ1-1; tentatively, D is TRBD1 (5 bases). Trimming cost V 2 bases and J 4 bases, with 17 bases left between them. The CDR3 sequence is 16 residues long. Germline assignment: CDR1 KGHSH and CDR2 LQKENI. CDR3 in amino acids: CASSPNTPDQGTEAFF. The CDR3 bases are TGTGCCAGCTCACCAAATACCCCGGACCAGGGCACTGAAGCTTTCTTT.

The chain carries TRBV3-1 (or the pseudogene TRBV3-2) and TRBJ1-5; 8 bases are shared with TRBD1. The germline CDR1 and CDR2 sequences are LGHDT and YNNKEL (reference sequence). The CDR3 has 14 amino acids. Trimming cost V 2 bases and J 7 bases; bases outside gene matches: 4. The DNA of the CDR3 is TGTGCCAGCAGCCAACAGGGGGCAGGGCAGCCCCAGCATTTT. It is translated as CASSQQGAGQPQHF.

The chain carries TRBV7-6 and TRBJ1-5, with D possibly being TRBD1 (5 bases). Germline V gene sequence: CDR1 SGHVS, CDR2 FNYEAQ. V was shortened by 5 bases and J by 3 bases, with 11 bases between the two germline ends. CDR3 size: 14 residues. The CDR3 region is CASSPGNANQPQHF. The CDR3 DNA follows: TGTGCCAGCAGCCCAGGGAATGCCAATCAGCCCCAGCATTTT.